The 9 T cell receptor beta chains reported below all come from one sample, sequenced in a study of CD8 T cells in ankylosing spondylitis. TCRdb itself ran the 5' RACE reads through MiXCR, one entry per CDR3 protein. The table lists 200,000 to 300,000 distinct CDR3 sequences, more than 9% of them singletons, with 2.6% in the top ten. The specimen sequenced was blood, either unsorted or a sorted T cell fraction (not recorded which). The receptors shown here come from a male donor with ankylosing spondylitis or in good health (not recorded which).

A few counts support this clonotype. This chain connects TRBV10-2 to TRBJ2-3; D unclear. CDR1 WSHSY and CDR2 SAAADI come from the germline V gene. The V end lost 6 bases, the J end lost 3 bases, and 16 bases lay between the germline ends. This CDR3 is 15 amino acids long. The CDR3 loop is CASSPPPSFTDTQYF. CDR3 DNA: TGCGCCAGCAGCCCCCCCCCCAGTTTTACAGATACGCAGTATTTT.

A word on this clonotype: A read error is possible here, since a much larger clone lies one base away. The V and J genes are TRBV30 and TRBJ2-7; weak D call: TRBD1 (6 bases). The CDR3 loop spans 14 amino acids. Germline V lookup: CDR1 GTSNPN, CDR2 SVGIG (reference sequence). For the CDR3, the DNA is TGTGCCTGGAGTGTCGGGACACCAACCTACGAGCAGAACTTC. Amino acids: CAWSVGTPTYEQNF.

This clonotype was seen repeatedly, ten times or more. This chain connects TRBV15 to TRBJ1-1, with 9 positions matching TRBD1. V shed 3 bases, J shed 5 bases, and the junction held 10 bases outside the gene matches. The CDR3 is made up of 16 amino acids. The germline V gene encodes CDR1 LNHNV and CDR2 YYDKDF (reference sequence). The CDR3 bases are TGTGCCACCAGCAGTAGGACAGGGGTCCTCATGACTGAAGCTTTCTTT. It codes for CATSSRTGVLMTEAFF.

The rearrangement uses TRBV7-6 and TRBJ2-3, with D perhaps TRBD2 (6 bases). Germline V lookup: CDR1 SGHVS, CDR2 FNYEAQ. V was cut by 5 bases and J by 0 bases, with 15 bases left in between. The CDR3 has 16 residues. The CDR3 reads CASSRVPGTSTDTQYF. CDR3 nucleotide sequence: TGTGCCAGCAGCCGGGTGCCGGGGACTAGCACAGATACGCAGTATTTT.

At least ten counts were recorded for this clonotype. J is TRBJ1-2 and V is TRBV20-1, with 12 positions matching TRBD1. V shed 0 bases and J 1 base; nucleotides not matched to a gene: 3. Germline loops: CDR1 DFQATT, CDR2 SNEGSKA (reference sequence). The CDR3 runs to 16 residues. For the CDR3, the DNA is TGCAGTGCTAGAGATGGGACAGGGGGCCTTAACTATGGCTACACCTTC. Translated, it gives CSARDGTGGLNYGYTF.

The rearrangement uses TRBV29-1 and TRBJ2-7; 8 nucleotides match TRBD1. This CDR3 region has 12 residues. Germline V lookup: CDR1 SQVTM, CDR2 ANQGSEA. The V gene end was trimmed by 6 bases and the J gene end by 4 bases; junction bases not matched to a gene: 5. CDR3 DNA sequence: TGCAGCGTGGAACAGGGGGTATACGAGCAGTACTTC. As protein: CSVEQGVYEQYF.

The rearrangement joins TRBV20-1 to TRBJ2-7, with TRBD2 matching over 11 bases. V gave up 1 base and J gave up 5 bases; unmatched junction bases: 16. The germline V gene has CDR1 DFQATT and CDR2 SNEGSKA (reference sequence). This CDR3 is 18 amino acids long. For the CDR3, the DNA is TGCAGTGCTAGAGCCTTGGGCAGCATTAGCGGGAGGGCTAACGAGCAGTACTTC. Amino acid sequence: CSARALGSISGRANEQYF.

The sample holds many counts of this clonotype. The V call is TRBV29-1, the J call TRBJ2-7; a weak D match, TRBD1 (6 bases). This CDR3 comprises 14 residues. CDR1 SQVTM and CDR2 ANQGSEA come from the germline V gene. The ends were cut back, 4 bases at V and 0 bases at J, with 13 bases in the middle. The DNA of the CDR3 is TGCAGCGTTGGGTCTGGACAGTACTCCTACGAGCAGTACTTC. Translating gives CSVGSGQYSYEQYF.

This clonotype was counted at least ten times. This chain uses TRBV20-1 with TRBJ2-7, with 7 positions matching TRBD2. Trimming at V came to 1 base and at J to 5 bases, leaving 5 bases not matched to a gene. Germline V gene lookup returns CDR1 DFQATT and CDR2 SNEGSKA (reference sequence). This CDR3 is built from 13 residues. The CDR3 is CSARGTSWHEQYF. DNA of the CDR3: TGCAGTGCTAGAGGGACTAGTTGGCACGAGCAGTACTTC.